A selection of T cell receptor beta chains follows, all from one sample in a study of memory CD4+ T cells and cytomegalovirus serostatus. Some clones are missing from TCRdb's copy, which holds only in-frame ones; the method was immunoSEQ multiplex PCR. Among about 58,000 clones listed, 82% were seen once. The specimen was memory CD4+ T cells from blood. These receptors all come from an adult in good health and CMV-seronegative. Some clones in this sample may be carry-over from other donors' samples. CDR3s leave out the opening cysteine and the closing phenylalanine or tryptophan. The order of the fields is V gene, J gene, CDR3 protein.

>TRBV28|TRBJ2-7
ASSSPGLSYEQY
>TRBV2|TRBJ1-6
ASSEEQGVRSPLH
>TRBV28|TRBJ2-7
ASNKRDIGQY
>TRBV27|TRBJ1-1
ASSIGQGGRGAF
>TRBV7-8|TRBJ2-3
ASSRTRTDTQY
>TRBV28|TRBJ1-5
ASSPLGSPSNQPQH
>TRBV6-1|TRBJ2-7
ASSEGGRDYEQY
>TRBV5-8|TRBJ1-2
ASSLFGGNYGYT
>TRBV18|TRBJ1-1
ASSPISRNAEAF
>TRBV21-1|TRBJ2-5
ASSKAQRERPLQETQY
>TRBV19|TRBJ2-2
ASLPGLYTGELF
>TRBV7-3|TRBJ1-1
ASSLSGGGTTEAF
>TRBV30|TRBJ2-5
AWSVRVGGSIRETQY
>TRBV5-6|TRBJ1-3
ASSSTSGNTIY
>TRBV6-5|TRBJ1-4
ASSYSPGPVEKLF
>TRBV5-1|TRBJ1-1
ASSLGVVGTEAF
>TRBV7-9|TRBJ2-1
ASSLGSLPLDEQF
>TRBV5-8|TRBJ1-2
ATYAGGRPSYGYT
>TRBV5-4|TRBJ1-6
ASSLVTGNSPLH
>TRBV6-5|TRBJ2-1
ASSYRGTGGQEQF
>TRBV6-5|TRBJ2-7
ASSLLGQGASREQY
>TRBV6-1|TRBJ2-7
ASSVGIYEQY
>TRBV7-7|TRBJ2-5
ASSLRGTRVETQY
>TRBV27|TRBJ2-5
ASSLGLAGGWTQY
>TRBV4-3|TRBJ1-1
ASSQDPRQGTEAF
>TRBV5-1|TRBJ2-3
ASSTLLAGGTDTQY
>TRBV10-2|TRBJ1-5
ASQEDRSQPQH
>TRBV5-6|TRBJ2-4
ASSRGTSAYSNIQY
>TRBV5-1|TRBJ2-1
ASRVGVADKYNEQF
>TRBV2|TRBJ2-1
ASRGGLAGYGEQF
>TRBV6-1|TRBJ2-7
ASSVKGYEQY
>TRBV6-1|TRBJ2-7
ASAERDRGPYEQY
>TRBV5-1|TRBJ1-5
ASSLEGFPNQPQH
>TRBV11-2|TRBJ2-1
ASSLENRHPPNEQF
>TRBV4-1|TRBJ2-7
ASSQGRDRGSYEQY